The entry that follows covers one T cell receptor (beta chain) sequence. Using immunoSEQ multiplex PCR, the repertoire was profiled, and TCRdb retains in-frame clones only, with some absent. The data hold 65,000 to 85,000 clones, with 70% to 90% observed a single time. Trimming took 0 bases from V and 0 from J, leaving 7 bases between them. The CDR3 runs to 15 residues. Germline-derived CDR1 and CDR2 are SGHAT and FQNNGV. The data were taken from a study of blood T cell repertoires in COVID-19. Overall study context: Spain, Italy and the United States supplied samples that represented acute and convalescent COVID-19. The cDNA or gDNA used as material had been derived from T cells, B-cell-depleted T cells, or PBMCs.

Sequenced: peripheral blood. The chain employs TRBV11-2 and TRBJ2-3; D possibly corresponds to TRBD1 (5 bases). The clonotype was recovered from a woman aged 55-75 years with acute or convalescent COVID-19. CDR3 DNA: TGTGCCAGCAGCTTAGAAGGGGCCAGCACAGATACGCAGTATTTT. This sequence encodes CASSLEGASTDTQYF.